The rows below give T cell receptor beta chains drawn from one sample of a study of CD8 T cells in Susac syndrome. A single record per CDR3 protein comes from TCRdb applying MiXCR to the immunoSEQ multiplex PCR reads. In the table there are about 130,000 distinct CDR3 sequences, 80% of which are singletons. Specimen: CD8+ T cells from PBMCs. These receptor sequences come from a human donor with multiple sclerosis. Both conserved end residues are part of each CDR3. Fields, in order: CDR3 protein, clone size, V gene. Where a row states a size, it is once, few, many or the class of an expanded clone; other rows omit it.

CASKEGTQGATYNEQFF,once,TRBV2
CASSLGGGGQPQHF,NA,TRBV27
CASSPVTSGDYNEQFF,NA,TRBV3-1
CASRPKAGGQFEQYF,NA,TRBV12-3/TRBV12-4
CASSMVRAGTSGILFTGELFF,NA,TRBV19
CASSLGTRPSYNEQFF,NA,TRBV7-9
CASSQYTGGALNLYF,NA,TRBV4-1
CASSQRLAGDYEQFF,once,TRBV7-9
CASTWRPGYNEQFF,NA,TRBV5-1
CASRPFSGRVGDTQYF,NA,TRBV27
CASSYSGMNYGYTF,few,TRBV6-5
CASTQGPGGYEAFF,NA,TRBV9
CARSYSPGNGYTF,few,TRBV6-5
CASSFLGTSPYEQYF,few,TRBV27
CASRRPGMDEQYF,few,TRBV28
CASTNREVGNEKLFF,NA,TRBV7-9
CASSLGTGQETQYF,few,TRBV5-4
CAWSVCIRMSYEQYF,NA,TRBV30
CAWAYGPGEGVFRNQPQHF,NA,TRBV30
CATSALSGNEQFF,NA,TRBV24-1
CASSSYDSYGQYF,once,TRBV12-3/TRBV12-4
CSAPGLARLMETQYF,NA,TRBV20-1
CASSLGAVNQPQHF,NA,TRBV7-8
CASSQDQGSSYNEQFF,NA,TRBV4-1
CAWSVGRGGLQETQYF,NA,TRBV30
CASTFNPGTGDTSYNEQFF,few,TRBV6-5
CASSSGSNQPQHF,NA,TRBV6-1
CAGGAGYNEQFF,NA,TRBV30
CSAEITDPPHPISPYEQYF,NA,TRBV20-1
CASSQVDPQYQETQYF,few,TRBV4-1
CASSTTVTNTIWAYNEQFF,NA,TRBV7-9
CASSQGRSGGLADNEQFF,NA,TRBV4-3
CASSRGTFQETQYF,once,TRBV27
CSVEDRGSYNEQFF,NA,TRBV29-1
CASREQGLGNQPQHF,NA,TRBV6-1
CASSSSRRVYEQYF,NA,TRBV28
CASDGGGKNIQYF,NA,TRBV12-3/TRBV12-4
CASSLGSTGELFF,NA,TRBV27
CASWRGTGIVQPQHF,few,TRBV6-2/TRBV6-3
CATSRDRTSFGIF,NA,TRBV15
CASTTAQATDTQYF,NA,TRBV6-2/TRBV6-3
CASSTTTGRNSYEQYF,NA,TRBV11-2
CASSYSLAGGNEKLFF,NA,TRBV6-5
CASSPLTGTLLMEQYF,NA,TRBV27
CASRNRGQSSGNTIYF,NA,TRBV6-1
CASSQDQDSYTF,few,TRBV4-1
CASSVAPRGPEEKLFF,NA,TRBV7-9
CSARDRWGTPNQPQHF,NA,TRBV20-1
CASSLERYYEQYF,NA,TRBV7-8
CASSGLTGVVGELFF,NA,TRBV25-1
CASSLVATQANYGYTF,NA,TRBV12-3/TRBV12-4
CASSGGADTQYF,NA,TRBV7-9
CASSPTGAQLHF,few,TRBV5-6
CASTTGASEQYF,NA,TRBV27
CASSPGTVHGYTF,NA,TRBV27
CASSKTADTQYF,once,TRBV19
CASSEALPGIETQYF,NA,TRBV2
CASSYGTGEGELFF,few,TRBV6-2/TRBV6-3